Listed below are T cell receptor beta chains from one sample, sequenced in a study of cytotoxic CD8 clonotypes in ibrutinib-treated CLL. Clones were sequenced by immunoSEQ multiplex PCR, and TCRdb holds only the in-frame ones, with some missing. The profile covers 270,000 or so clones, with less than 85% appearing a single time and around 6% taken by the ten largest. The source material was PBMCs, sampled at disease progression, from a patient treated with ibrutinib. The receptors were sampled from a human donor with chronic lymphocytic leukemia. The CDR3 runs from the conserved cysteine through the conserved F or W. A D gene is named only where the DNA matches it firmly. A row's size may be missing; if present it is once, few, many or a size class.

clone size,V gene,D gene,J gene,CDR3 protein,CDR3 DNA
.,TRBV6-5,.,TRBJ2-2,CASSFHTGELFF,TGTGCCAGCAGTTTTCACACCGGGGAGCTGTTTTTT
.,TRBV7-2,.,TRBJ2-4,CASSATNSAKNIQYF,TGTGCCAGCAGCGCTACCAACTCTGCCAAAAACATTCAGTACTTC
.,TRBV10-2,.,TRBJ2-7,CASLGRGAYEQYF,TGCGCCAGCCTAGGGAGGGGGGCCTACGAGCAGTACTTC
.,TRBV4-1,TRBD1,TRBJ2-7,CASSQVPGQGYEQYF,TGCGCCAGCAGCCAAGTTCCGGGACAGGGGTACGAGCAGTACTTC
.,TRBV5-1,.,TRBJ1-6,CASSLLSPGHSLSSYNSPLHF,TGCGCCAGCAGCTTACTTTCTCCGGGACACTCCCTGAGCTCCTATAATTCACCCCTCCACTTT
.,TRBV7-9,.,TRBJ2-1,CASSRPGPDEQFF,TGTGCCAGCAGCCGTCCAGGGCCCGATGAGCAGTTCTTC
.,TRBV7-2,.,TRBJ1-5,CASSLGGLGPQHF,TGTGCCAGCAGCCTGGGGGGGCTTGGGCCCCAGCATTTT
few,TRBV11-2,.,TRBJ2-7,CASSLQVTYEQYF,TGTGCCAGCAGTCTACAGGTTACCTACGAGCAGTACTTC
.,TRBV6-5,.,TRBJ2-1,CASSGGYNEQFF,TGTGCCAGCAGTGGAGGGTACAATGAGCAGTTCTTC
.,TRBV27,.,TRBJ2-7,CASSRYSASSYEQYF,TGTGCCAGCAGTCGGTATAGCGCGAGCTCCTACGAGCAGTACTTC
.,TRBV7-6,.,TRBJ2-7,CASSGTGLEQYF,TGTGCCAGCAGCGGCACAGGGCTCGAGCAGTACTTC
.,TRBV27,.,TRBJ1-2,CASSLRGWGITF,TGTGCCAGCAGTTTAAGGGGCTGGGGGATCACCTTC